This entry lists 9 T cell receptor beta chains sequenced from one sample in a study of blood T cell repertoires in COVID-19. Generated by immunoSEQ multiplex PCR, the TCRdb table keeps only in-frame clones and is missing some. The data contain about 240,000 clones, 81% of them seen just once; the ten biggest clones take up 7.5%. Material for sequencing was peripheral blood. The receptors originated from a woman aged 80 or over with COVID-19, enrolled during active disease.

V gene TRBV9 combines with J gene TRBJ2-1; D is unresolved. Germline V gene sequence: CDR1 SGDLS, CDR2 YYNGEE. CDR3 length equals 13 residues. V was shortened by 2 bases and J by 10 bases, with 13 bases between the two germline ends. As DNA, the CDR3 is TGTGCCAGCAGCGTTCTAGACCTGGCGGAGCAGTTCTTC. It is translated as CASSVLDLAEQFF. Combining the CDR3 with reference TRBV9 and TRBJ2-1 gives the whole variable domain DSGVTQTPKHLITATGQRVTLRCSPRSGDLSVYWYQQSLDQGLQFLIQYYNGEERAKGNILERFSAQQFPDLHSELNLSSLELGDSALYFCASSVLDLAEQFFGPGTRLTVL.

V gene TRBV4-1 combines with J gene TRBJ1-3; D call uncertain. The CDR3 totals 15 residues. The V and J ends lost 4 bases and 2 bases respectively, with 12 bases between them. Germline-derived CDR1 and CDR2 are MGHRA and YSYEKL. Written as DNA, the CDR3 is TGCGCCAGCAGCCTGGAGCCTCACACTGGAAACACCATATATTTT. Encoded protein: CASSLEPHTGNTIYF.

The chain recombines TRBV10-3 with TRBJ1-2; TRBD1 is a possible D gene (6 bases). The germline V and J ends were trimmed by 2 bases and 4 bases, with 11 bases remaining between them. The CDR3 is 14 residues long. Germline CDR1 ENHRY, CDR2 SYGVKD. CDR3 residues: CAISERTQGYGYTF. In DNA, the CDR3 is TGTGCCATCAGTGAGAGAACACAGGGCTATGGCTACACCTTC.

This clone was found a few times. The chain is built from TRBV9 and TRBJ1-6; no firm D call. The CDR3 has 14 residues. Germline CDR1 SGDLS, CDR2 YYNGEE. Trimming left V 3 bases short and J 6 bases short, with 10 bases between. CDR3 protein: CASSGAMLNSPLHF. CDR3 nucleotide sequence: TGTGCCAGCAGCGGGGCCATGCTTAATTCACCCCTCCACTTT.

The chain's CDR3 is CASSQTGGETQYF. CDR3 sequence (DNA): TGTGCCAGCAGCCAAACAGGGGGAGAGACCCAGTACTTC. The V call is TRBV12-3 or TRBV12-4, the J call TRBJ2-5; 8 positions agree with TRBD1. Unmatched junction bases numbered 4, after V lost 6 bases and J lost 4 bases. CDR3 size: 13 residues.

This chain links TRBV4-1 with TRBJ1-1; TRBD1 aligns across 7 bases. Germline V gene data show CDR1 as MGHRA and CDR2 as YSYEKL. This CDR3 comprises 16 residues. V lost 2 bases and J lost 4; bases outside the gene matches: 10. CDR3 region: CASSQQETGWFTEAFF. CDR3 DNA sequence: TGCGCCAGCAGCCAACAAGAGACAGGGTGGTTCACTGAAGCTTTCTTT.

The rearrangement uses TRBV18 and TRBJ1-5; 9 nucleotides match TRBD1. The CDR3 has 16 residues. The ends lost 1 base at V and 3 bases at J; junction bases unmatched: 4. Germline loops: CDR1 KGHSH, CDR2 LQKENI. The DNA of the CDR3 is TGTGCCAGCTCACCACAAGGACAGGGGACCAATCAGCCCCAGCATTTT. Translating gives CASSPQGQGTNQPQHF.

The rearrangement uses TRBV6-5 and TRBJ1-1; TRBD1 agrees at 10 bases. Trimming took 6 bases from V and 5 from J; bases not matched to a gene: 6. CDR1 and CDR2 from the germline V gene are MNHEY and SVGAGI. This CDR3 is 14 amino acids long. The CDR3 is CASSRGQGGTEAFF. DNA for the CDR3: TGTGCCAGCAGCCGCGGACAGGGGGGAACTGAAGCTTTCTTT.

This clone appeared once. The chain combines TRBV9 with TRBJ1-1, with D uncertain. Germline CDR1 is SGDLS and CDR2 is YYNGEE. The germline V and J ends were trimmed by 3 bases and 8 bases, with 14 bases remaining between them. The CDR3 runs to 13 residues. The CDR3 reads CASSAREGGEAFF. DNA of the CDR3: TGTGCCAGCAGCGCTCGAGAAGGAGGCGAAGCTTTCTTT.